This TCR beta chain was recovered during a study of blood T cell repertoires in COVID-19. Across the study: T cells, B-cell-depleted T cells, or PBMCs supplied cDNA or gDNA.

This clone was detected a few times. Trimming removed 2 bases from V and 8 bases from J, with 15 bases in between. CDR1 is ENHRY and CDR2 is SYGVKD in the germline V gene. The CDR3 consists of 14 residues. Measured with immunoSEQ multiplex PCR; TCRdb has only the in-frame clones, and not every one. Counted here are under 300,000 clones, about 79% occurring once; the ten biggest clones make up 1.4%. This TCR derives from a middle-aged woman who had recovered from COVID-19. The rearrangement joins TRBV10-3 to TRBJ1-1; D unresolved. Specimen: peripheral blood. Here the CDR3 DNA reads TGTGCCATCAGTGAGACTCCCGTACCGATCGAAGCTTTCTTT. Translated, it gives CAISETPVPIEAFF.